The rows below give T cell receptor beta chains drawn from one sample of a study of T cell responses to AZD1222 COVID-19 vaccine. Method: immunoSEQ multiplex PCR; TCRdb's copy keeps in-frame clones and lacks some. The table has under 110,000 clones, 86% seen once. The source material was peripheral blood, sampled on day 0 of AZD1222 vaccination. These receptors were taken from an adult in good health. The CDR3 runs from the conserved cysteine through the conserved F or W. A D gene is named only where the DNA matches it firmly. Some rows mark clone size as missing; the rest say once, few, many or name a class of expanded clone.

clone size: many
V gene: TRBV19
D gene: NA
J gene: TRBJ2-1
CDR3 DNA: TGTGCCAGTAACAGAGACAGGGAGGGTGAGCAGTTCTTC
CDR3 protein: CASNRDREGEQFF

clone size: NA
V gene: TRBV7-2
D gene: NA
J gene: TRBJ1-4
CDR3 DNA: TGTGCCAGCAGCTTCTCCAAGGATGAAAAACTGTTTTTT
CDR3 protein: CASSFSKDEKLFF

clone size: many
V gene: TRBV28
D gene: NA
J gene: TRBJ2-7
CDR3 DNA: TGTGCCAGCAGTTTCCGAGGGGATTCCTACGAGCAGTACTTC
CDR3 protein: CASSFRGDSYEQYF

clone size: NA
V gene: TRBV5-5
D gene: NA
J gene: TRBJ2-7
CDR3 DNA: TGTGCCAGCAGCTTGGTAGCGCCTTCCTACGAGCAGTACTTC
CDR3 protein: CASSLVAPSYEQYF

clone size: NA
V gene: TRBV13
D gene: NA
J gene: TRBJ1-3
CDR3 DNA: TGTGCCAGCAGCTTGTCCCTGGGTGGAAACACCATATATTTT
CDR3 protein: CASSLSLGGNTIYF

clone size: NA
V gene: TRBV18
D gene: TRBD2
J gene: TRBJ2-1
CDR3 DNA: TGTGCCAGCTCACCATCCGGGACTAGCGGGATCAATGAGCAGTTCTTC
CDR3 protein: CASSPSGTSGINEQFF

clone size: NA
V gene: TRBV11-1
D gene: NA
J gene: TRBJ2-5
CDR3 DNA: TGTGCCAGCAGCTTAGAACGGGGCCCCGAGACCCAGTACTTC
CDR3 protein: CASSLERGPETQYF

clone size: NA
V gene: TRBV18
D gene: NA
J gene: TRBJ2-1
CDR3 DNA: TGTGCCAGCTCTCCTTATGGAGGGAACAATGAGCAGTTCTTC
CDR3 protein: CASSPYGGNNEQFF

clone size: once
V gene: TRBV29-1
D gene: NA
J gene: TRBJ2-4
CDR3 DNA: TGCAGCGTTGAATCCCGGGGCGTTCAAAACATTCAGTACTTC
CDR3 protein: CSVESRGVQNIQYF

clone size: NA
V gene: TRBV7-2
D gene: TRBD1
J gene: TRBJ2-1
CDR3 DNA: TGTGCCAGCAGCTTAGGCGGGACAGGGGACAATGAGCAGTTCTTC
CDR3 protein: CASSLGGTGDNEQFF

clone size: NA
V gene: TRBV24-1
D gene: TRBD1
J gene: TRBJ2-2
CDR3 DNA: TGTGCCACCAGTGACGCGGACAGGGCCCACACCGGGGAGCTGTTTTTT
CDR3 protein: CATSDADRAHTGELFF

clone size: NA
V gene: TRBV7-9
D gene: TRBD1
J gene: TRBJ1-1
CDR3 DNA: TGTGCCAGCAGCGGAAATTGGGACAGGGTCCCTGAAGCTTTCTTT
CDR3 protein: CASSGNWDRVPEAFF

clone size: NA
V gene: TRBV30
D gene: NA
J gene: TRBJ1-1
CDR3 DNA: TGTGCCTGGAGCAGCGAGGACACTGAAGCTTTCTTT
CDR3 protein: CAWSSEDTEAFF

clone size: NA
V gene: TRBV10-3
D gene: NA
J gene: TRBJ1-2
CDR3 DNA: TGTGCCATCAGTGAGTCGAGAGGAAACTATGGCTACACCTTC
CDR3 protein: CAISESRGNYGYTF

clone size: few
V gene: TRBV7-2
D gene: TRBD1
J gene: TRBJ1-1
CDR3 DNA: TGTGCCAGCAGCCGGACAGGGGTCGGGGGCACTGAAGCTTTCTTT
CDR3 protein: CASSRTGVGGTEAFF

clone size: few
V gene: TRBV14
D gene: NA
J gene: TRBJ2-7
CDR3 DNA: TGTGCCAGCAGCCAAGAACGGAACTACGAGCAGTACTTC
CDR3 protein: CASSQERNYEQYF

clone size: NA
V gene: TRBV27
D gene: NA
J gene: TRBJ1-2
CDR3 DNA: TGTGCCAGCAGTCCCCAAAATCAGCCTTACTATGGCTACACCTTC
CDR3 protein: CASSPQNQPYYGYTF

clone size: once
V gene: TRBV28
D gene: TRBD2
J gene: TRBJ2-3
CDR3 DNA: TGTGCCAGCAGTTCTGCGGGAGCCCGATGGGGAGATACGCAGTATTTT
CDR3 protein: CASSSAGARWGDTQYF

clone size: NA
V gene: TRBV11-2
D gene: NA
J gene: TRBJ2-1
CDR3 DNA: TGTGCCAGCAGCTGGGGGGACAATGAGCAGTTCTTC
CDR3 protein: CASSWGDNEQFF

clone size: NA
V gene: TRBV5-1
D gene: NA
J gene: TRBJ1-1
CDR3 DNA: TGCGCCAGCAGCCCCACACAGGGATGGAACACTGAAGCTTTCTTT
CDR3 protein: CASSPTQGWNTEAFF

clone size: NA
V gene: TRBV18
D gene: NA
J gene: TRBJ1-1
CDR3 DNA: TGTGCCAGCTCACCCGGACAGCCGAACACTGAAGCTTTCTTT
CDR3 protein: CASSPGQPNTEAFF

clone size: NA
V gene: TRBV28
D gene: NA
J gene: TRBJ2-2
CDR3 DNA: TGTGCCAGCAGCTCATCAGGACGTTTCACCGGGGAGCTGTTTTTT
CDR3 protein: CASSSSGRFTGELFF

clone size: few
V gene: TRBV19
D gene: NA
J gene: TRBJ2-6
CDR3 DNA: TGTGCCAGTAGTGAGTGGTCGGGGGTAGGGGCCAACGTCCTGACTTTC
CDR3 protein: CASSEWSGVGANVLTF